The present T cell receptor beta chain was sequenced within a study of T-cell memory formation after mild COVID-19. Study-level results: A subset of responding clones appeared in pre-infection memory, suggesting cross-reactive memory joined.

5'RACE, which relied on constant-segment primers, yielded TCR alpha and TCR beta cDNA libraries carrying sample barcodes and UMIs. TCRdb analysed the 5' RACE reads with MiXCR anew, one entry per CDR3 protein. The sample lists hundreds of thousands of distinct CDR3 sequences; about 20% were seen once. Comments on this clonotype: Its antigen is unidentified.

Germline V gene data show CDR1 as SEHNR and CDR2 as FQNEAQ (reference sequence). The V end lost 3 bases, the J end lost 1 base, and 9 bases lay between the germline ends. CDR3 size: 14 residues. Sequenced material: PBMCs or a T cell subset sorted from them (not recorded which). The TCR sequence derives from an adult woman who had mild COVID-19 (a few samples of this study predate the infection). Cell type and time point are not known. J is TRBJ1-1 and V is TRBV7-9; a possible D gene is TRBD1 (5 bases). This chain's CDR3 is CASSFGGRNTEAFF. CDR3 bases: TGTGCCAGCAGCTTTGGGGGTAGGAACACTGAAGCTTTCTTT.